One sample yielded the 12 T cell receptor beta chains listed below, sequenced in a study of T-cell reconstitution after alpha-beta-depleted transplantation in children. As it was prepared, the TCRbeta library received unique molecular identifiers. TCRdb analysed the PCR reads with MiXCR anew, one entry per CDR3 protein. This table holds 540,000 or so distinct CDR3 sequences, 20% to 25% found once. The sample was PBMCs, mostly from graft donor cells, taken 360 days after TCRalphabeta/CD19-depleted stem cell transplant. The origin of the receptors is a boy in the first two years of life who had a stem cell transplant for acute myeloid leukemia, so the T cells may come from the graft donor.

The sample holds a few counts of this clonotype. The chain links TRBV12-3 or TRBV12-4 to TRBJ2-7, with TRBD1 matching 9 bases. The CDR3 extends over 15 amino acids. With 3 bases clipped from V and 3 bases from J, the junction kept 6 bases outside the gene matches. The CDR3, as DNA: TGTGCCAGCAGTTTGGGACAGGGACTGATCTACGAGCAGTACTTC. Translating gives CASSLGQGLIYEQYF.

The rearrangement joins TRBV20-1 to TRBJ1-1; possibly TRBD1 for D (5 bases). The CDR3 runs 14 residues. V was cut by 1 base and J by 4 bases, with 13 bases left in between. Per germline, CDR1 DFQATT and CDR2 SNEGSKA (reference sequence). The CDR3 is CSARVPLGGTEAFF. As DNA, the CDR3 is TGCAGTGCTAGAGTCCCGCTGGGGGGCACTGAAGCTTTCTTT.

CDR3 nucleotides: TGCAGCGCCATCATGATCGGGAACACTGAAGCTTTCTTT. Its protein product is CSAIMIGNTEAFF. The chain couples TRBV29-1 to TRBJ1-1; D unclear. Trimming removed 7 bases from V and 1 base from J, with 13 bases in between. Germline V gene lookup returns CDR1 SQVTM and CDR2 ANQGSEA. The CDR3 consists of 13 residues. Combining the CDR3 with reference TRBV29-1 and TRBJ1-1 gives the whole variable domain SAVISQKPSRDICQRGTSLTIQCQVDSQVTMMFWYRQQPGQSLTLIATANQGSEATYESGFVIDKFPISRPNLTFSTLTVSNMSPEDSSIYLCSAIMIGNTEAFFGQGTRLTVV.

This clonotype was recorded many times. This chain connects TRBV18 to TRBJ2-7; TRBD2 matches at 9 bases. V lost 4 bases and J lost 10; bases outside the gene matches: 8. CDR3 length equals 13 residues. Germline values: CDR1 KGHSH, CDR2 LQKENI. Written as DNA, the CDR3 is TGTGCCAGCTCACTCGGGACTAGCTACCCTCAGTACGTC. This gives the protein CASSLGTSYPQYV.

This clonotype was seen at least ten times. This chain uses TRBV20-1 with TRBJ2-1, with TRBD2 matching over 11 bases. Germline V gene sequence: CDR1 DFQATT, CDR2 SNEGSKA (reference sequence). There are 17 residues in the CDR3. Germline trimming cut 3 bases from V and 6 bases from J; bases unmatched to any gene: 13. This CDR3 is CSASSPSGGSKINEQFF. The CDR3 region has the DNA TGCAGTGCTAGCTCGCCTAGCGGGGGGTCTAAGATCAATGAGCAGTTCTTC.

This clonotype was detected ten times or more. The rearrangement joins TRBV6-5 to TRBJ2-5, with 7 bases lining up with TRBD1. In germline, CDR1 is MNHEY, CDR2 SVGAGI. The junction had 6 bases not matched to a gene; V was cut back by 0 bases and J by 5 bases. The CDR3 runs to 15 residues. The CDR3, as DNA: TGTGCCAGCAGTTACTCCCAGACAGGGCGGGAGACCCAGTACTTC. Amino acids: CASSYSQTGRETQYF.

Ten or more counts support this clonotype. The CDR3 loop reads CASSYSLGSKQPQHF. DNA of the CDR3: TGTGCCAGCAGTTACTCTTTGGGGTCCAAACAGCCCCAGCATTTT. The genes are TRBV6-5 and TRBJ1-5; D is unclear. Germline V lookup: CDR1 MNHEY, CDR2 SVGAGI. V dropped 0 bases and J dropped 7 bases, with 13 bases sitting between them. This CDR3 is built from 15 residues.

The table lists this clonotype with a few counts. The chain is built from TRBV5-6 and TRBJ1-6; D is undetermined. Germline values: CDR1 SGHDT, CDR2 YYEEEE. Trimming left V 2 bases short and J 9 bases short, with 15 bases between. The length of the CDR3 is 15 residues. The CDR3 sequence: CASSFQLGVGSPLHF. Here the CDR3 DNA reads TGTGCCAGCAGCTTTCAACTGGGAGTAGGTTCACCCCTCCACTTT.

The genes are TRBV5-6 and TRBJ2-7; no reliable D call. Trimming removed 1 base from V and 1 base from J, with 9 bases in between. The germline V gene has CDR1 SGHDT and CDR2 YYEEEE. The length of the CDR3 is 14 residues. CDR3 in DNA: TGTGCCAGCAGCTTGCTTGGTTCGTCCTACGAGCAGTACGTC. It translates to CASSLLGSSYEQYV.

This chain links TRBV6-5 with TRBJ1-5; D perhaps matches TRBD1 (5 bases). V was cut by 6 bases and J by 0 bases, with 12 bases left in between. This CDR3 is built from 15 residues. Germline V CDR1 and CDR2: MNHEY, SVGAGI. The CDR3 nucleotides are TGTGCCAGCAGCCGGCAGGGCGGTAGCAATCAGCCCCAGCATTTT. This codes for CASSRQGGSNQPQHF.

Many counts were recorded for this clonotype. V and J are TRBV28 and TRBJ2-5; TRBD1 might be the D (6 bases). In germline, CDR1 is MDHEN, CDR2 SYDVKM. This CDR3 comprises 14 residues. The V and J ends lost 3 bases and 2 bases respectively, with 10 bases between them. CDR3 sequence reads: CASSLWTAQETQYF. As DNA, the CDR3 is TGTGCCAGCAGTTTGTGGACAGCGCAAGAGACCCAGTACTTC. Filled out from reference TRBV28 and TRBJ2-5, the complete variable domain reads DVKVTQSSRYLVKRTGEKVFLECVQDMDHENMFWYRQDPGLGLRLIYFSYDVKMKEKGDIPEGYSVSREKKERFSLILESASTNQTSMYLCASSLWTAQETQYFGPGTRLLVL.

A few counts support this clonotype. The gene calls are TRBV20-1 and TRBJ1-1; D ambiguous. The V end lost 3 bases, the J end lost 8 bases, and 7 bases lay between the germline ends. CDR3 length: 10 residues. Looked up from germline, CDR1 is DFQATT and CDR2 is SNEGSKA (reference sequence). CDR3 residues: CSASSGEAFF. DNA of the CDR3: TGCAGTGCTAGTAGCGGGGAAGCTTTCTTT.